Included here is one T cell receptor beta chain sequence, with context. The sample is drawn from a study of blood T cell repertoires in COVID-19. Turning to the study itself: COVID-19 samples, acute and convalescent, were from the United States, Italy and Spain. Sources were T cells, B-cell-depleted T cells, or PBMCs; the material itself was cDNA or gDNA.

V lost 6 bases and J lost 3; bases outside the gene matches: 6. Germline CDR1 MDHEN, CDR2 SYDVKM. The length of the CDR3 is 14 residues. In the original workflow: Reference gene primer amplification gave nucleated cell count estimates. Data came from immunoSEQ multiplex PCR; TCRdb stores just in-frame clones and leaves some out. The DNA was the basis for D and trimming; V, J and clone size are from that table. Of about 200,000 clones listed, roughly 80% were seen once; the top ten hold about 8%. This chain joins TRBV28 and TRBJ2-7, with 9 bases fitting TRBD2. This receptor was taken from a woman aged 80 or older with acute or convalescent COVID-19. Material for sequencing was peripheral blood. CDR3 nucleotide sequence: TGTGCCAGCAGGCTTAGCGGGAGTGGCTACGAGCAGTACTTC. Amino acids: CASRLSGSGYEQYF.